What follows are 20 T cell receptor beta chains derived from one specimen sequenced in a study of blood T cell repertoires in COVID-19. Clones were read by immunoSEQ multiplex PCR, and TCRdb kept only the in-frame ones, dropping some. The sample shows over 35,000 clones, approximately 91% of them seen only once. The sequenced sample consisted of peripheral blood. These receptors were collected from a human donor in a cohort sampled during active COVID-19.

The CDR3 DNA reads as TGTGCCAGCAGCCAACAATTGACGACAGGAATCTATGGCTACACCTTC. Protein product: CASSQQLTTGIYGYTF. The genes are TRBV3-1 (or the pseudogene TRBV3-2) and TRBJ1-2, with D possibly TRBD1 on 6 matching bases. The CDR3 has 16 residues. From germline, CDR1 is LGHDT and CDR2 YNNKEL (reference sequence). V lost 2 bases and J lost 4, with 17 bases in between.

V gene TRBV5-4 combines with J gene TRBJ1-2; D not certain. Between the trimmed V and J ends, which lost 6 bases and 3 bases, there was a span of 15 bases. The CDR3 covers 14 residues. Germline V gives CDR1 SGHNT, CDR2 YYREEE (reference sequence). CDR3 in DNA: TGTGCCAGCACCCTGTGGACCGGGGACTATGGCTACACCTTC. Protein: CASTLWTGDYGYTF. Full variable domain (outside the CDR3, taken from reference TRBV5-4 and TRBJ1-2): ETGVTQSPTHLIKTRGQQVTLRCSSQSGHNTVSWYQQALGQGPQFIFQYYREEENGRGNFPPRFSGLQFPNYSSELNVNALELDDSALYLCASTLWTGDYGYTFGSGTRLTVV.

The rearrangement joins TRBV7-9 to TRBJ2-1; 7 positions match TRBD2. The CDR3 sequence is 16 residues long. Germline V gene sequence: CDR1 SEHNR, CDR2 FQNEAQ (reference sequence). After removal of 5 bases from V and 5 bases from J, the junction contained 12 bases not matched to a gene. The CDR3: CASSPLMGGSDNEQFF. The CDR3 coding sequence is TGTGCCAGCAGCCCCCTGATGGGGGGGAGTGACAATGAGCAGTTCTTC.

The J gene is TRBJ2-2, the V gene TRBV6-5; 12 bases agree with TRBD2. Germline lookup yields CDR1 MNHEY and CDR2 SVGAGI. Losses at the gene ends were 6 bases for V and 6 bases for J; bases not matched to a gene: 5. This CDR3 has 15 residues. CDR3 loop: CASRLTSGGPGELFF. CDR3 nucleotide sequence: TGTGCCAGCAGGTTGACTAGCGGGGGACCCGGGGAGCTGTTTTTT.

This sequence joins TRBV12-5 and TRBJ2-3; 8 bases map to TRBD1. J lost 4 bases, V lost 6 bases, and 9 bases had no gene match. Germline assignment: CDR1 LGHNT and CDR2 FRNRAP. This CDR3 region has 15 residues. The CDR3 DNA reads TGTGCTAGTGGCCCCCTTGGACAGGGCTCAGATACGCAGTATTTT. Its protein is CASGPLGQGSDTQYF.

This chain joins TRBV3-1 (or the pseudogene TRBV3-2) and TRBJ1-6, with 8 positions matching TRBD1. Per germline, CDR1 LGHDT and CDR2 YNNKEL (reference sequence). This CDR3 spans 15 amino acids. After removal of 3 bases from V and 9 bases from J, the junction contained 7 bases not matched to a gene. For the CDR3, the DNA is TGTGCCAGCAGCCAGGACAGGGTGACAGGTTCACCCCTCCACTTT. Translation gives CASSQDRVTGSPLHF.

This clone was seen a few times. The chain carries TRBV14 and TRBJ1-3; D call uncertain. Trimming removed 1 base from V and 0 bases from J, with 7 bases in between. This CDR3 has 15 residues. Germline V lookup: CDR1 SGHDN, CDR2 FVKESK. This CDR3 is CASSQGAASGNTIYF. As DNA, the CDR3 is TGTGCCAGCAGCCAAGGGGCCGCCTCTGGAAACACCATATATTTT.

The V call is TRBV14, the J call TRBJ2-7; no clear D gene. Germline lookup yields CDR1 SGHDN and CDR2 FVKESK. CDR3 length: 16 residues. Trimming removed 0 bases from V and 2 bases from J, with 14 bases in between. The CDR3 nucleotides are TGTGCCAGCAGCCAAGATCGAAGCGACGAAGCCTACGAGCAGTACTTC. Protein sequence: CASSQDRSDEAYEQYF.

This clone has only one observation. The sample carries other DNA sequences with the same CDR3. V is TRBV6-2 or TRBV6-3 and J is TRBJ1-4, with TRBD1 identical over 8 bases. The V gene's germline CDR1 is MNHEY and CDR2 SVGEGT. Trimming at V came to 6 bases and at J to 8 bases, leaving 8 bases not matched to a gene. CDR3 length: 14 amino acids. CDR3 DNA: TGTGCCAGCAGCTCAGGGGGCGCTGGGGAAAAACTGTTTTTT. Protein sequence: CASSSGGAGEKLFF.

V is TRBV18 and J is TRBJ1-1; D unclear. The CDR3 has 15 residues. Germline values: CDR1 KGHSH, CDR2 LQKENI. V dropped 0 bases and J dropped 1 base, with 9 bases sitting between them. The CDR3: CASSPPAGGNTEAFF. For the CDR3, the DNA is TGTGCCAGCTCACCACCGGCGGGTGGGAACACTGAAGCTTTCTTT.

The chain couples TRBV7-3 to TRBJ2-2, with 12 bases that match TRBD2. In germline, CDR1 is SGHTA, CDR2 FQGTGA. V lost 5 bases, J lost 0 bases, and 4 bases stayed unmatched. The CDR3 runs 17 residues. The CDR3 DNA reads TGTGCCAGCAGCCCTCGACTAGCGGGGGCGAACACCGGGGAGCTGTTTTTT. Amino acid sequence: CASSPRLAGANTGELFF.

The chain links TRBV18 to TRBJ2-4; D not certain. The CDR3 length is 12 residues. V was trimmed by 3 bases and J by 5 bases, leaving 5 bases between them. In germline, CDR1 is KGHSH, CDR2 LQKENI. The CDR3 DNA reads TGTGCCAGCTCACCGCAGGAAAACATTCAGTACTTC. It translates to CASSPQENIQYF.

J is TRBJ1-2 and V is TRBV28; 8 bases agree with TRBD1. The germline V gene encodes CDR1 MDHEN and CDR2 SYDVKM. The CDR3 is 14 amino acids. Trimming took 5 bases from V and 4 from J; bases not matched to a gene: 6. This chain's CDR3 is CASSVGQGAYGYTF. The DNA of the CDR3 is TGTGCCAGCAGTGTTGGACAGGGCGCCTATGGCTACACCTTC.

This chain uses TRBV24-1 with TRBJ2-2, with 8 bases aligning to TRBD2. CDR1 KGHDR and CDR2 SFDVKD come from the germline V gene. V shed 4 bases, J shed 1 base, and the junction held 7 bases outside the gene matches. The CDR3 is made up of 17 amino acids. CDR3 in DNA: TGTGCCACCAGTGACCCCGGGACTAGTGGGAACACCGGGGAGCTGTTTTTT. It encodes CATSDPGTSGNTGELFF.

The J gene is TRBJ1-6, the V gene TRBV5-6; D gene unclear. Germline V gives CDR1 SGHDT, CDR2 YYEEEE. The V and J ends lost 4 bases and 6 bases respectively, with 14 bases between them. This CDR3 is 15 amino acids long. The CDR3 spells CASSQVSALNSPLHF. The CDR3 DNA reads TGTGCCAGCAGCCAGGTTTCTGCCCTTAATTCACCCCTCCACTTT.

V gene TRBV29-1 combines with J gene TRBJ2-1; TRBD2 aligns across 13 bases. In germline, CDR1 is SQVTM, CDR2 ANQGSEA. The CDR3 runs to 14 residues. Here the CDR3 DNA reads TGCAGTACTAGCGGGGGGGCCCCCAATGGTGAGCAGTTCTTC. This sequence encodes CSTSGGAPNGEQFF.

The genes are TRBV11-2 and TRBJ2-3; 14 bases align to TRBD2. The CDR3 runs 18 residues. Trimming cost V 3 bases and J 0 bases; bases outside gene matches: 5. The germline V gene has CDR1 SGHAT and CDR2 FQNNGV. CDR3 residues: CASSLGLAGDYSTDTQYF. DNA for the CDR3: TGTGCCAGCAGCTTGGGACTAGCGGGGGACTACAGCACAGATACGCAGTATTTT.

This chain joins TRBV7-6 and TRBJ2-3, with D unclear. The V end lost 5 bases, the J end lost 4 bases, and 16 bases lay between the germline ends. Germline V gene lookup returns CDR1 SGHVS and CDR2 FNYEAQ. The CDR3 extends over 15 amino acids. The CDR3 reads CASSPESKLADTQYF. The CDR3 nucleotides read TGTGCCAGCAGCCCCGAGAGCAAGTTGGCAGATACGCAGTATTTT.

The rearrangement joins TRBV2 to TRBJ2-1; weak D call: TRBD1 (5 bases). The CDR3 has 14 residues. V lost 6 bases to trimming and J lost 0 bases, with 9 bases between them. Per the germline V gene, CDR1 is SNHLY and CDR2 is FYNNEI. CDR3 sequence: CASRRGSSYNEQFF. The CDR3, as DNA: TGTGCCAGCAGAAGGGGAAGCTCCTACAATGAGCAGTTCTTC.

This rearrangement joins TRBV7-6 to TRBJ2-3; D is possibly TRBD1 (5 bases). Germline V gives CDR1 SGHVS, CDR2 FNYEAQ. The CDR3 has 15 amino acids. The V and J ends lost 5 bases and 0 bases respectively, with 12 bases between them. The CDR3 spells CASSPQGSSTDTQYF. DNA for the CDR3: TGTGCCAGCAGCCCCCAGGGTTCTAGCACAGATACGCAGTATTTT.